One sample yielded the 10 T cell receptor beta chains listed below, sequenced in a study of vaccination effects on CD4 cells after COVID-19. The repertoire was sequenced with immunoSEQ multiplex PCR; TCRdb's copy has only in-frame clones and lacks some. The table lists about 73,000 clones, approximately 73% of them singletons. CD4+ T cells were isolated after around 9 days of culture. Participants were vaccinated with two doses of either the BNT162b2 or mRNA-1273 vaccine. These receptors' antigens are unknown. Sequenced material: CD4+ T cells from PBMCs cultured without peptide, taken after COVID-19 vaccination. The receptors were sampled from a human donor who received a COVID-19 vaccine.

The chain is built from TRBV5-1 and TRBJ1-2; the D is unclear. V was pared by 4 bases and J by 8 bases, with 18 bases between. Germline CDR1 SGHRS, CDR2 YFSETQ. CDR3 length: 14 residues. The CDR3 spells CASSLGDRGEGYTF. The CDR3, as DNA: TGCGCCAGCAGCCTCGGGGATCGGGGAGAGGGCTACACCTTC.

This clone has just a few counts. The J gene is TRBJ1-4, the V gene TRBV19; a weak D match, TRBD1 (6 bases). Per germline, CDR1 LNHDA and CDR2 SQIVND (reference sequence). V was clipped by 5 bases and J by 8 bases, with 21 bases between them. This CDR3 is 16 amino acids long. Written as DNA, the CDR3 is TGTGCCAGTAGTTTCGCCGGGGGGGCTCAGTGGGAAAAACTGTTTTTT. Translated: CASSFAGGAQWEKLFF.

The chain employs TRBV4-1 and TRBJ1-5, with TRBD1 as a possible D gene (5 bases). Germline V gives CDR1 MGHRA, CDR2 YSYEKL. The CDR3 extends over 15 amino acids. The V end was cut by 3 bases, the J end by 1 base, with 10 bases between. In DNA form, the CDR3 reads TGCGCCAGCAGCCAGGGACGGGCCAGCAATCAGCCCCAGCATTTT. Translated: CASSQGRASNQPQHF.

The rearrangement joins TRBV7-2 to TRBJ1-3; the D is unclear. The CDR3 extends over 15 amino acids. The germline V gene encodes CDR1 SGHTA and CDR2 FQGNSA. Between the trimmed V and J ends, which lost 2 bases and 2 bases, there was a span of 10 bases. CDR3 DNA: TGTGCCAGCAGCTTAAACCCCGCGCCTGGAAACACCATATATTTT. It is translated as CASSLNPAPGNTIYF. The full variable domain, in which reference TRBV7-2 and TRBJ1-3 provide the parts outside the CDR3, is GAGVSQSPSNKVTEKGKDVELRCDPISGHTALYWYRQSLGQGLEFLIYFQGNSAPDKSGLPSDRFSAERTGGSVSTLTIQRTQQEDSAVYLCASSLNPAPGNTIYFGEGSWLTVV.

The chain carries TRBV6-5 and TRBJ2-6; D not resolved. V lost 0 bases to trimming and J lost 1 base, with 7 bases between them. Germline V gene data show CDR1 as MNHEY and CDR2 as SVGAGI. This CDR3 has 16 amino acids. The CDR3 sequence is CASSYSGKSGANVLTF. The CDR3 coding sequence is TGTGCCAGCAGTTACTCTGGGAAGTCTGGGGCCAACGTCCTGACTTTC.

CDR3 sequence (DNA): TGCGCCAGCAGTGAGTCGGGCAGCAATCAGCCCCAGCATTTT. Amino acids: CASSESGSNQPQHF. The chain carries TRBV10-2 and TRBJ1-5; no reliable D call. Germline-derived CDR1 and CDR2 are WSHSY and SAAADI. The V and J ends lost 0 bases and 1 base respectively, with 4 bases between them. The length of the CDR3 is 14 residues.

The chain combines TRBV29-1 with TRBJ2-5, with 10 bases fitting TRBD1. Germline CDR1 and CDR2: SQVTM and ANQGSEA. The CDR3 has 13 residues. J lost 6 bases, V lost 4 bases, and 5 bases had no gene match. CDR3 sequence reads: CSVGDRGHQTQYF. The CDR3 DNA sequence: TGCAGCGTTGGTGACAGGGGGCATCAGACCCAGTACTTC.

CDR3 DNA sequence: TGTGCCAGCAGTTTGGGGACAGGAGGCAATCAGCCCCAGCATTTT. This gives the protein CASSLGTGGNQPQHF. The V gene is TRBV27, the J gene TRBJ1-5; 8 bases map to TRBD1. Germline trimming cut 3 bases from V and 2 bases from J; bases unmatched to any gene: 3. Germline V gene sequence: CDR1 MNHEY, CDR2 SMNVEV (reference sequence). The CDR3 totals 15 residues.

The CDR3 region has the DNA TGTGCCAGCAGCCTAGATGGGGGCTACAATGAGCAGTTCTTC. Translation: CASSLDGGYNEQFF. This sequence joins TRBV9 and TRBJ2-1; TRBD1 or TRBD2 may be the D gene (5 bases each). The CDR3 totals 14 residues. V gave up 4 bases and J gave up 3 bases, with 11 bases separating them. The germline V gene has CDR1 SGDLS and CDR2 YYNGEE.

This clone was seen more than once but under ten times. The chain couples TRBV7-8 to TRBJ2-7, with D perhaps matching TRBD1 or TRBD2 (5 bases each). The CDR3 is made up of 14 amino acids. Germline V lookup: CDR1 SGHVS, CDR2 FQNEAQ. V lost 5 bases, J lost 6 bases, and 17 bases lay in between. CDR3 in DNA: TGTGCCAGCAGCCCACGTTTGTGGGACGGCGAGCAGTACGTC. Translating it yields CASSPRLWDGEQYV.